This TCR beta chain derives from a study of shared clonotypes between healthy human individuals. The length of the CDR3 is 14 residues. V gave up 9 bases and J gave up 5 bases; unmatched junction bases: 11. CDR1 is LNHDA and CDR2 is SQIVND in the germline V gene (reference sequence). Naive CD8 cells, CD45RO-negative and positively selected for CCR7, excluded terminally differentiated effector memory CD45RA+ cells. The repertoire was sequenced with immunoSEQ multiplex PCR; TCRdb's copy has only in-frame clones and lacks some. There are about 2.1 million clones in the sample; just under 95% occur only once, and 1.5% to 2% lies in the top ten.

This chain connects TRBV19 to TRBJ1-1; 8 positions agree with TRBD1. The TCR originated in a man aged 18 to 29 in good health. Some clones in this sample may be carry-over from other donors' samples. The sample consisted of naive CD8+ T cells from PBMCs. The CDR3 region has the DNA TGTGCCAGCAGACAGGGGAATTGGGAAACTGAAGCTTTCTTT. This gives the protein CASRQGNWETEAFF.